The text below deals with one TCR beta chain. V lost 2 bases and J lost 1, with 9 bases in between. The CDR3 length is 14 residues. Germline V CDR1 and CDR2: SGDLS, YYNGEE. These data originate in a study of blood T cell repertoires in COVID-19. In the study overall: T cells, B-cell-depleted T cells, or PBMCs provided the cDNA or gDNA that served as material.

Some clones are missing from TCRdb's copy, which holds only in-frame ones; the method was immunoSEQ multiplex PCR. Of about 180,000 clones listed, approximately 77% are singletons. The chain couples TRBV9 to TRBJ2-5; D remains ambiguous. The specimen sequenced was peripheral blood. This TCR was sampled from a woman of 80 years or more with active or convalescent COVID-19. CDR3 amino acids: CASSVSPSQETQYF. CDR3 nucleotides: TGTGCCAGCAGCGTTTCTCCGAGCCAAGAGACCCAGTACTTC. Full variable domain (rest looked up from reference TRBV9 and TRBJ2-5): DSGVTQTPKHLITATGQRVTLRCSPRSGDLSVYWYQQSLDQGLQFLIQYYNGEERAKGNILERFSAQQFPDLHSELNLSSLELGDSALYFCASSVSPSQETQYFGPGTRLLVL.